Below, 3 T cell receptor beta chains from the same sample are listed, as sequenced in a study of molecular identifiers for immune sequencing clone quantification. Each CDR3 protein gets one entry after TCRdb re-called the PCR reads with MiXCR. The sample lists under 600,000 distinct CDR3 sequences; about a fifth were seen once. The specimen was naive CD8+ T cells from blood, with Jurkat cell RNA spiked in. Noted subset: FACS-sorted CD8+CD4-CCR7+CD45RA+ naive T cells. The receptors originated from a human donor in good health. Some libraries in this study had Jurkat cell RNA spiked in.

This clonotype was recorded many times. The V call is TRBV5-6, the J call TRBJ1-1; TRBD1 might be the D (6 bases). Trimming shortened V by 3 bases and J by 4 bases, and 13 bases separated the two germline ends. Germline V lookup: CDR1 SGHDT, CDR2 YYEEEE. This CDR3 region has 14 residues. The chain's CDR3 is CASSWGRGSTEAFF. The CDR3 DNA reads TGTGCCAGCAGCTGGGGCAGGGGTAGCACTGAAGCTTTCTTT.

The gene calls are TRBV12-3 or TRBV12-4 and TRBJ2-1, with 10 positions matching TRBD2. CDR3 length: 14 amino acids. J was trimmed by 6 bases and V by 3 bases; bases with no gene match: 2. CDR3 in amino acids: CASSFGTSANEQFF. DNA of the CDR3: TGTGCCAGCAGTTTCGGGACTAGCGCCAATGAGCAGTTCTTC.

This clonotype was seen repeatedly, ten times or more. This chain links TRBV9 with TRBJ2-3; unclear D gene. Trimming stripped 3 bases from V and 2 bases from J, with 7 bases between. CDR3 size: 13 residues. Germline V lookup: CDR1 SGDLS, CDR2 YYNGEE. This CDR3 is CASSAYYTDTQYF. The CDR3 nucleotides are TGTGCCAGCAGCGCCTACTACACAGATACGCAGTATTTT. The full variable domain, with the rest looked up from reference TRBV9 and TRBJ2-3, is DSGVTQTPKHLITATGQRVTLRCSPRSGDLSVYWYQQSLDQGLQFLIQYYNGEERAKGNILERFSAQQFPDLHSELNLSSLELGDSALYFCASSAYYTDTQYFGPGTRLTVL.